This TCR beta chain is from a study of beta chain features in type 1 diabetes. Findings and limits, study-wide: Shorter TCRB CDR3s, moderately but significantly so, marked every one of the four CD4+ subsets in Type 1 diabetes patients.

Notes on this clone: The antigen is unknown.

Germline trimming cut 11 bases from V and 5 bases from J; bases unmatched to any gene: 6. Germline values: CDR1 MNHEY, CDR2 SVGAGI. This CDR3 is 12 amino acids long. The authors reverse transcribed all of the isolated RNA, so sequencing captured expressed TCRB transcripts. Repertoires were generated with immunoSEQ multiplex PCR, while TCRdb's copy carries only in-frame clones and drops some. The table includes 15,000 to 17,000 clones, approximately 71% detected once. Sequences were obtained from Tregs from blood. This TCR was sampled from a man aged 25 to 40 with type 1 diabetes. The chain is built from TRBV6-5 and TRBJ1-5; 7 nucleotides line up with TRBD1. CDR3 residues: CAVRQGDQPQHF. The CDR3, as DNA: TGTGCCGTCCGTCAGGGGGATCAGCCCCAGCATTTT.